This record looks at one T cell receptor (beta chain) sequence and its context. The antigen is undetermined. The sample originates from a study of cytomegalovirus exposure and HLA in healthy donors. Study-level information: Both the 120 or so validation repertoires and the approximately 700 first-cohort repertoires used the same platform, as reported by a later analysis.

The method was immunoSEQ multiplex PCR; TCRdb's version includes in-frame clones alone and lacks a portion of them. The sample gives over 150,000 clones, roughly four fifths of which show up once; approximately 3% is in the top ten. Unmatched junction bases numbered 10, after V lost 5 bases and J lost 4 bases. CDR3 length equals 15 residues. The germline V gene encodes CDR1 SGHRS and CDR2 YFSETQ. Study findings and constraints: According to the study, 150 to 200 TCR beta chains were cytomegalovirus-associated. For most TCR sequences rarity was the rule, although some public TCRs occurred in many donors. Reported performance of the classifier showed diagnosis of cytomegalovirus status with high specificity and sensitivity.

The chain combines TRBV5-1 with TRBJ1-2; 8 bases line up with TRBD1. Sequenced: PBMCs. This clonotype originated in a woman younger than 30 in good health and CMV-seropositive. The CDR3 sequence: CASRAGRGHGYGYTF. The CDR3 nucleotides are TGCGCCAGCAGGGCGGGCAGGGGGCATGGCTATGGCTACACCTTC.